These T cell receptor beta chains were read from a single sample in a study of regulatory T cells in long-lasting Graves disease. Via MiXCR, TCRdb re-called the multiplex PCR reads, giving one row per CDR3 protein. The table includes around 400,000 distinct CDR3 sequences, 12% detected once. These data also formed part of another study, on T cells in Graves' hyperthyroidism and ophthalmopathy.

This specimen was peripheral blood mononuclear cells (PBMCs), taken at new diagnosis, from a patient treated with antithyroid drugs. These receptors came from a woman between 18 and 30 years old with Graves disease. CDR3s include the opening cysteine and the closing phenylalanine or tryptophan. D genes are given only for firm matches. Not every row has a clone size; where given, it reads once, few, many or a size class.

J: TRBJ2-4
size: -
D: -
V: TRBV28
CDR3: CASSPPDFSSDKNIQYF
DNA: TGTGCCAGCAGTCCCCCAGATTTTAGTAGTGACAAAAACATTCAGTACTTC

J: TRBJ1-5
size: few
D: -
V: TRBV19
CDR3: CASSLQGNSNQPQHF
DNA: TGTGCCAGTAGTCTCCAGGGGAATAGCAATCAGCCCCAGCATTTT

J: TRBJ1-5
size: few
D: -
V: TRBV6-1
CDR3: CASSQSHGKRTRRNQPQHF
DNA: TGTGCCAGCTCCCAATCCCACGGTAAGAGAACACGACGCAATCAGCCCCAGCATTTT

J: TRBJ2-4
size: few
D: TRBD2
V: TRBV20-1
CDR3: CSAGPLAGLKNIQYF
DNA: TGCAGTGCTGGACCACTAGCGGGCCTCAAAAACATTCAGTACTTC

J: TRBJ2-1
size: many
D: TRBD2
V: TRBV2
CDR3: CASRTTSGRGYEQFF
DNA: TGTGCCAGCAGGACGACTAGCGGGAGAGGATATGAGCAGTTCTTC

J: TRBJ2-2
size: many
D: -
V: TRBV28
CDR3: CASSRDTPNTGELFF
DNA: TGTGCCAGCAGTCGGGACACCCCGAACACCGGGGAGCTGTTTTTT

J: TRBJ1-2
size: -
D: -
V: TRBV28
CDR3: CASRYGTGVTF
DNA: TGTGCCAGCAGATACGGGACCGGGGTCACCTTC

J: TRBJ2-4
size: few
D: -
V: TRBV20-1
CDR3: CSAQLMGAPKNIQYF
DNA: TGCAGTGCCCAACTGATGGGGGCGCCTAAAAACATTCAGTACTTC

J: TRBJ1-1
size: -
D: -
V: TRBV10-3
CDR3: CAISDRGTEAFF
DNA: TGTGCCATCAGCGATCGAGGGACTGAAGCTTTCTTT

J: TRBJ2-4
size: many
D: -
V: TRBV13
CDR3: CASRKRGTKNIQYF
DNA: TGTGCCAGCAGAAAGAGAGGGACCAAAAACATTCAGTACTTC

J: TRBJ1-1
size: many
D: -
V: TRBV30
CDR3: CAWIRGYTEAFF
DNA: TGTGCCTGGATCCGGGGATACACTGAAGCTTTCTTT

J: TRBJ2-3
size: -
D: -
V: TRBV11-2
CDR3: CTSSLDGGLDTQYF
DNA: TGTACCAGCAGCTTAGATGGGGGTCTAGATACGCAGTATTTT

J: TRBJ2-7
size: few
D: -
V: TRBV28
CDR3: CASSTTGHGLYEQYF
DNA: TGTGCCAGCAGCACCACGGGACACGGGCTCTACGAGCAGTACTTC

J: TRBJ2-5
size: -
D: TRBD1
V: TRBV5-5
CDR3: CASSLGQGAAETQYF
DNA: TGTGCCAGCAGCTTGGGTCAGGGGGCAGCCGAGACCCAGTACTTC

J: TRBJ2-5
size: many
D: TRBD1
V: TRBV7-3
CDR3: CASSSGTGRIWRETQYF
DNA: TGTGCCAGCAGTTCCGGGACAGGGAGGATTTGGAGAGAGACCCAGTACTTC

J: TRBJ1-3
size: many
D: -
V: TRBV6-1
CDR3: CASRRGGVDSGNTIYF
DNA: TGTGCCAGCAGACGAGGCGGGGTAGACTCTGGAAACACCATATATTTT

J: TRBJ1-1
size: -
D: -
V: TRBV11-1
CDR3: CASSLRQGTGGEALF
DNA: TGTGCCAGCAGCTTAAGGCAGGGGACTGGTGGTGAAGCTCTCTTT

J: TRBJ1-2
size: many
D: TRBD1
V: TRBV12-3/TRBV12-4
CDR3: CASSLNGAGGYGYTF
DNA: TGTGCCAGCAGTTTAAATGGGGCAGGGGGCTATGGCTACACCTTC

J: TRBJ2-1
size: few
D: TRBD2
V: TRBV20-1
CDR3: CSARESGRVDEQFF
DNA: TGCAGTGCTAGAGAGAGCGGGAGAGTCGATGAGCAGTTCTTC

J: TRBJ1-1
size: many
D: -
V: TRBV13
CDR3: CASSLDGGRNTEAFF
DNA: TGTGCCAGCAGCTTAGACGGGGGCCGGAACACTGAAGCTTTCTTT

J: TRBJ2-1
size: few
D: TRBD2
V: TRBV6-1
CDR3: CASSVIAGVGNEQFF
DNA: TGTGCCAGCAGTGTCATAGCGGGAGTAGGGAATGAGCAGTTCTTC

J: TRBJ1-2
size: few
D: -
V: TRBV6-5
CDR3: CASSYTGRELSYTF
DNA: TGTGCCAGCAGTTACACAGGGCGGGAATTGAGCTACACCTTC

J: TRBJ2-2
size: few
D: TRBD2
V: TRBV4-2
CDR3: CASSQDLHKASGGHGELFF
DNA: TGTGCCAGCAGCCAAGATCTCCATAAGGCTAGCGGGGGACACGGGGAGCTGTTTTTT

J: TRBJ1-1
size: many
D: -
V: TRBV12-3/TRBV12-4
CDR3: CASSFLYRVNTEAFF
DNA: TGTGCCAGCAGTTTTCTGTATCGGGTGAACACTGAAGCTTTCTTT

J: TRBJ2-1
size: many
D: -
V: TRBV2
CDR3: CASSGDGRTGGNEQFF
DNA: TGTGCCAGCAGTGGAGACGGTAGGACAGGAGGGAATGAGCAGTTCTTC

J: TRBJ1-2
size: many
D: -
V: TRBV10-3
CDR3: CAISPAHTQVTYGYTF
DNA: TGTGCCATCAGTCCAGCCCACACCCAAGTGACCTATGGCTACACCTTC

J: TRBJ1-5
size: few
D: -
V: TRBV5-4
CDR3: CASSLPGAGQPQHF
DNA: TGTGCCAGCAGCTTGCCCGGGGCGGGACAGCCCCAGCATTTT

J: TRBJ1-6
size: many
D: -
V: TRBV20-1
CDR3: CSARDLAASSYNSPLHF
DNA: TGCAGTGCTAGAGATCTCGCAGCGAGCTCCTATAATTCACCCCTCCACTTT

J: TRBJ2-5
size: many
D: TRBD1
V: TRBV7-9
CDR3: CASSLGLLRQGSETQYF
DNA: TGTGCCAGCAGCTTAGGTTTACTTCGACAGGGGAGTGAGACCCAGTACTTC

J: TRBJ2-7
size: -
D: TRBD2
V: TRBV27
CDR3: CASSPRKLAGGPVDEQYF
DNA: TGTGCCAGCAGTCCCCGAAAACTAGCGGGAGGGCCAGTCGACGAGCAGTACTTC